Following are 20 T cell receptor beta chains from one sample sequenced in a study of shared clonotypes between healthy human individuals. Clones were sequenced by immunoSEQ multiplex PCR, and TCRdb holds only the in-frame ones, with some missing. This sample has about 600,000 clones, with approximately 97% found just once. The sample comprised naive CD4+ T cells sorted from blood. The subset was: CD45RA+ positively selected. Source of these receptors: a woman in her thirties in good health.

The chain joins TRBV6-5 to TRBJ2-3; no clear D gene. V dropped 6 bases and J dropped 2 bases, with 12 bases sitting between them. CDR3 length: 14 residues. The germline CDR1 and CDR2 sequences are MNHEY and SVGAGI. The CDR3 spells CASSAGRTTDTQYF. As DNA, the CDR3 is TGTGCCAGCAGCGCTGGCCGGACCACAGATACGCAGTATTTT.

The chain recombines TRBV7-9 with TRBJ2-7; possibly TRBD2 for D (7 bases). CDR3 length: 17 amino acids. V shed 3 bases and J shed 4 bases, with 22 bases lying between them. Germline CDR1 is SEHNR and CDR2 is FQNEAQ (reference sequence). The CDR3 loop reads CASSLEGGGVSGYEQYF. CDR3 DNA sequence: TGTGCCAGCAGCTTGGAAGGAGGGGGGGTTAGCGGGTACGAGCAGTACTTC. Full variable domain (rest looked up from reference TRBV7-9 and TRBJ2-7): DTGVSQNPRHKITKRGQNVTFRCDPISEHNRLYWYRQTLGQGPEFLTYFQNEAQLEKSRLLSDRFSAERPKGSFSTLEIQRTEQGDSAMYLCASSLEGGGVSGYEQYFGPGTRLTVT.

The chain carries TRBV6-5 and TRBJ1-2; D ambiguous. The CDR3 consists of 15 residues. Germline CDR1 reads MNHEY; CDR2 reads SVGAGI. V dropped 5 bases and J dropped 3 bases, with 16 bases sitting between them. Here the CDR3 reads CASSPVSRADYGYTF. The CDR3 nucleotides read TGTGCCAGCAGTCCCGTCTCGAGGGCTGACTATGGCTACACCTTC.

The DNA for the CDR3 is TGTGCCACATCAACGGGGACGAACACTGAAGCTTTCTTT. As protein: CATSTGTNTEAFF. The rearrangement links TRBV10-3 to TRBJ1-1, with D perhaps TRBD1 (5 bases). Germline V gives CDR1 ENHRY, CDR2 SYGVKD. Trimming shortened V by 10 bases and J by 1 base, and 13 bases separated the two germline ends. The CDR3 runs 13 residues.

This clone was seen only once. The chain joins TRBV9 to TRBJ2-3; no clear D gene. Per the germline V gene, CDR1 is SGDLS and CDR2 is YYNGEE. This CDR3 has 17 amino acids. Trimming took 0 bases from V and 0 from J, leaving 14 bases between them. The CDR3 DNA reads TGTGCCAGCAGCGTAGGGCTTATGGGCCCTAGCACAGATACGCAGTATTTT. Translating it yields CASSVGLMGPSTDTQYF. Looking up the rest from reference TRBV9 and TRBJ2-3 gives the full variable domain: DSGVTQTPKHLITATGQRVTLRCSPRSGDLSVYWYQQSLDQGLQFLIQYYNGEERAKGNILERFSAQQFPDLHSELNLSSLELGDSALYFCASSVGLMGPSTDTQYFGPGTRLTVL.

Here the CDR3 reads CASSPGRALVRNEQFF. CDR3 DNA sequence: TGCGCCAGCAGTCCCGGCAGGGCTTTGGTAAGGAATGAGCAGTTCTTC. This chain uses TRBV23-1 with TRBJ2-1, with a weak D call TRBD1 (5 bases). TRBV23-1 is an ORF, with its function uncertain. V gave up 4 bases and J gave up 7 bases, with 20 bases separating them. The CDR3 covers 16 residues.

As concerns this clone: This CDR3 is also generated by other DNA sequences in the sample. The chain carries TRBV18 and TRBJ1-1; no clear D. CDR3 length: 14 amino acids. V dropped 3 bases and J dropped 1 base, with 9 bases sitting between them. Germline V gene data show CDR1 as KGHSH and CDR2 as LQKENI. The CDR3 reads CASSPSSGNTEAFF. Here the CDR3 DNA reads TGTGCCAGCTCACCCTCGTCGGGGAACACTGAAGCTTTCTTT. Based on the CDR3 plus reference TRBV18 and TRBJ1-1, the full variable domain is NAGVMQNPRHLVRRRGQEARLRCSPMKGHSHVYWYRQLPEEGLKFMVYLQKENIIDESGMPKERFSAEFPKEGPSILRIQQVVRGDSAAYFCASSPSSGNTEAFFGQGTRLTVV.

The chain links TRBV6-5 to TRBJ2-6; D call uncertain. V lost 7 bases and J 0 bases, leaving 10 bases between the germline ends. CDR1 is MNHEY and CDR2 is SVGAGI in the germline V gene. This CDR3 spans 15 amino acids. This CDR3 is CASTRSDSGANVLTF. For the CDR3, the DNA is TGTGCCAGCACACGGTCGGACTCTGGGGCCAACGTCCTGACTTTC.

The chain couples TRBV27 to TRBJ2-5, with 9 bases fitting TRBD1. Germline V lookup: CDR1 MNHEY, CDR2 SMNVEV (reference sequence). The length of the CDR3 is 13 residues. V shed 6 bases and J 5 bases; nucleotides not matched to a gene: 4. For the CDR3, the DNA is TGTGCCAGCAGGGGACAGGGAGAGGAGACCCAGTACTTC. Translation: CASRGQGEETQYF.

Worth noting for this clone: Different DNA sequences within this sample yield the same CDR3. The chain joins TRBV7-9 to TRBJ2-1; D gene ambiguous. The germline CDR1 and CDR2 sequences are SEHNR and FQNEAQ (reference sequence). The CDR3 runs 12 residues. Trimming removed 1 base from V and 9 bases from J, with 7 bases in between. The CDR3 reads CASSLGGSEQFF. The CDR3 DNA is TGTGCCAGCAGCTTAGGGGGATCTGAGCAGTTCTTC.

The rearrangement joins TRBV7-3 to TRBJ2-6, with D possibly being TRBD1 (6 bases). The length of the CDR3 is 15 residues. From germline, CDR1 is SGHTA and CDR2 FQGTGA. V lost 5 bases and J lost 1, with 9 bases in between. DNA of the CDR3: TGTGCCAGCAGCAAACAGGGTTCTGGGGCCAACGTCCTGACTTTC. Translation gives CASSKQGSGANVLTF.

The chain couples TRBV28 to TRBJ1-3, with TRBD1 matching 7 bases. There are 18 residues in the CDR3. The ends lost 4 bases at V and 3 bases at J; junction bases unmatched: 15. Germline-derived CDR1 and CDR2 are MDHEN and SYDVKM. The CDR3 nucleotides are TGTGCCAGCAGTTCCCCTACCAACAGGGGTAGCTTTGGAAACACCATATATTTT. Translated, it gives CASSSPTNRGSFGNTIYF.

This clone was seen a few times. This chain connects TRBV10-3 to TRBJ1-5; maybe TRBD1 (6 bases). Trimming removed 6 bases at V and 1 base at J, with 13 bases between. The CDR3 is made up of 15 amino acids. CDR1 and CDR2 from the germline V gene are ENHRY and SYGVKD. CDR3 DNA sequence: TGTGCCATCAGCCCAGGGGCCGTGAGCAATCAGCCCCAGCATTTT. Translation: CAISPGAVSNQPQHF.

This clone was recorded a few times. The chain employs TRBV6-5 and TRBJ1-1; no reliable D call. The CDR3 extends over 13 amino acids. Germline CDR1 MNHEY, CDR2 SVGAGI. Trimming shortened V by 3 bases and J by 10 bases, and 15 bases separated the two germline ends. The CDR3 DNA is TGTGCCAGCAGTTATAACCGCAACGTCGGAGCTTTCTTT. Encoded protein: CASSYNRNVGAFF.

The J gene is TRBJ1-4, the V gene TRBV2; 7 nucleotides agree with TRBD1. V lost 6 bases, J lost 0 bases, and 7 bases stayed unmatched. The CDR3 is 16 amino acids. CDR1 and CDR2 from the germline V gene are SNHLY and FYNNEI. The CDR3 coding sequence is TGTGCCAGCAGGAGACAGGGAACCTCAACTAATGAAAAACTGTTTTTT. Its protein product is CASRRQGTSTNEKLFF.

V gene TRBV11-2 combines with J gene TRBJ2-3; 7 bases are shared with TRBD2. J was trimmed by 6 bases and V by 3 bases; bases with no gene match: 6. Germline CDR1 SGHAT, CDR2 FQNNGV. This CDR3 is 14 amino acids long. CDR3 nucleotide sequence: TGTGCCAGCAGCTTCCAGACTAGCTGGGATACGCAGTATTTT. Its translation: CASSFQTSWDTQYF.

Note on this clone: The same CDR3 also results from other DNA sequences found in this sample. The chain carries TRBV28 and TRBJ1-1; TRBD1 might be the D (6 bases). The CDR3 is made up of 15 amino acids. Between the trimmed V and J ends, which lost 1 base and 0 bases, there was a span of 9 bases. Germline CDR1 reads MDHEN; CDR2 reads SYDVKM. CDR3 DNA sequence: TGTGCCAGCAGTTTATACCGGACAGTGAACACTGAAGCTTTCTTT. Encoded protein: CASSLYRTVNTEAFF.

This clone was observed a single time. This chain uses TRBV6-5 with TRBJ2-1, with D possibly being TRBD2 (8 bases). Deletions cut 5 bases from V and 16 bases from J, with 24 bases between. The CDR3 consists of 14 residues. Germline lookup yields CDR1 MNHEY and CDR2 SVGAGI. CDR3 coding DNA: TGTGCCAGCAGTGCATTTCCGGGGGGGACAGAGAACTTCTTC. This encodes CASSAFPGGTENFF.

The chain recombines TRBV11-2 with TRBJ2-7; D not resolved. CDR1 is SGHAT and CDR2 is FQNNGV in the germline V gene. Trimming took off 4 bases at V and 3 bases at J, with 10 bases between the two ends. This CDR3 region has 13 residues. The CDR3 region has the DNA TGTGCCAGCAGCTCCAAGGCCTTCTACGAGCAGTACTTC. Protein product: CASSSKAFYEQYF.

The rearrangement uses TRBV5-1 and TRBJ2-5; 7 nucleotides line up with TRBD1. Trimming cost V 4 bases and J 3 bases; bases outside gene matches: 6. The CDR3 consists of 14 residues. The V gene's germline CDR1 is SGHRS and CDR2 YFSETQ. CDR3 bases: TGCGCCAGCAGCCCTCGACAGGGCGAAGAGACCCAGTACTTC. Translating gives CASSPRQGEETQYF.